This passage covers 5 T cell receptor beta chains from one sample sequenced in a study of ipilimumab plus nivolumab after autologous stem cell transplantation. The table came from immunoSEQ multiplex PCR; TCRdb's copy has only in-frame clones and leaves some out. The sample contains about 24,000 clones, roughly 86% of which appear only once. This specimen consisted of PBMCs, obtained in a trial of ipilimumab plus nivolumab as post-transplant consolidation. The receptors come from a male donor with diffuse large B-cell lymphoma.

The chain carries TRBV2 and TRBJ2-3, with TRBD2 matching 11 bases. The CDR3 has 16 amino acids. CDR1 SNHLY and CDR2 FYNNEI come from the germline V gene. J gave up 4 bases and V 2 bases, and 5 bases lay outside the gene matches. The CDR3 protein is CASSESTSGGADTQYF. The CDR3, as DNA: TGTGCCAGCAGTGAAAGTACTAGCGGGGGTGCAGATACGCAGTATTTT.

This clone has a single count. The chain links TRBV19 to TRBJ1-5, with D perhaps TRBD1 (6 bases). The CDR3 contains 15 residues. V was cut by 5 bases and J by 2 bases, with 13 bases left in between. CDR1 and CDR2 from the germline V gene are LNHDA and SQIVND (reference sequence). The DNA for the CDR3 is TGTGCCAGTAGTGGGGGGGCCCTCGGCAATCAGCCCCAGCATTTT. Its translation: CASSGGALGNQPQHF.

The J gene is TRBJ2-6, the V gene TRBV19; no clear D. The germline CDR1 and CDR2 sequences are LNHDA and SQIVND (reference sequence). The CDR3 sequence is 17 residues long. Trimming cost V 1 base and J 1 base, with 11 bases left between them. Here the CDR3 DNA reads TGTGCCAGTAGTATAGGAGTCGGAGTATCTGGGGCCAACGTCCTGACTTTC. Protein sequence: CASSIGVGVSGANVLTF.

In regard to this clone: The same CDR3 arises from other DNA sequences in this sample as well. The chain recombines TRBV7-2 with TRBJ1-1; D may be TRBD1 (6 bases). Trimming cost V 6 bases and J 5 bases, with 22 bases left between them. Germline V lookup: CDR1 SGHTA, CDR2 FQGNSA. The CDR3 runs 16 residues. The CDR3 coding sequence is TGTGCCAGCAGTTCGAACCCCCTTCGGAGGGGGACTGAAGCTTTCTTT. Its protein is CASSSNPLRRGTEAFF.

The genes are TRBV2 and TRBJ1-4; tentative D call: TRBD1 (5 bases). V lost 4 bases to trimming and J lost 1 base, with 7 bases between them. The CDR3 is made up of 14 amino acids. Germline-derived CDR1 and CDR2 are SNHLY and FYNNEI. For the CDR3, the DNA is TGTGCCAGCAGTGCGGGGCAAACTAATGAAAAACTGTTTTTT. Translated: CASSAGQTNEKLFF.